The 22 T cell receptor beta chains given below trace back to one sample, sequenced in a study of T cells in Graves' hyperthyroidism and ophthalmopathy. Researchers took RNA transcripts and amplified the TCR beta CDR3 regions from them. The HTBI primer set served for first-round RT-PCR of the TCR CDR3. MiXCR, applied by TCRdb to the multiplex PCR reads, yields one record per CDR3 protein. This table holds around 600,000 distinct CDR3 sequences, approximately 15% found once. Sequencing was performed on blood. The source is a woman in her 40s with Graves' ophthalmopathy.

The V and J genes are TRBV7-8 and TRBJ2-7; possibly TRBD2 for D (6 bases). This CDR3 region has 17 residues. Trimming removed 5 bases from V and 0 bases from J, with 20 bases in between. Germline loops: CDR1 SGHVS, CDR2 FQNEAQ. The CDR3 DNA reads as TGTGCCAGCAGCGCTGACGCGGGGCCTCCTTTCTCCTACGAGCAGTACTTC. As protein: CASSADAGPPFSYEQYF. Combining the CDR3 with reference TRBV7-8 and TRBJ2-7 gives the whole variable domain GAGVSQSPRYKVAKRGQDVALRCDPISGHVSLFWYQQALGQGPEFLTYFQNEAQLDKSGLPSDRFFAERPEGSVSTLKIQRTQQEDSAVYLCASSADAGPPFSYEQYFGPGTRLTVT.

Only a few counts were recorded for this clonotype. J is TRBJ1-5 and V is TRBV19; no reliable D call. Germline CDR1 reads LNHDA; CDR2 reads SQIVND (reference sequence). V lost 4 bases to trimming and J lost 9 bases, with 16 bases between them. The CDR3 extends over 14 amino acids. This CDR3 reads CASSRGEPGRPQHF. CDR3 sequence (DNA): TGTGCCAGTAGTAGGGGTGAGCCGGGCCGGCCCCAGCATTTT.

There are a few counts of this clonotype. This chain connects TRBV12-3 or TRBV12-4 to TRBJ2-3; D unresolved. This CDR3 has 15 residues. Trimming shortened V by 5 bases and J by 2 bases, and 14 bases separated the two germline ends. This chain's CDR3 is CASSGRKGSTDTQYF. The DNA for the CDR3 is TGTGCCAGCAGTGGGCGGAAAGGGTCCACAGATACGCAGTATTTT.

The V and J genes are TRBV11-2 and TRBJ2-2; unclear D gene. The CDR3 runs to 16 residues. CDR1 and CDR2 (germline): SGHAT, FQNNGV. V lost 0 bases to trimming and J lost 5 bases, with 13 bases between them. The CDR3 spells CASSLDRLLGTGELFF. As DNA, the CDR3 is TGTGCCAGCAGCTTAGACAGACTCCTAGGGACCGGGGAGCTGTTTTTT.

The chain employs TRBV7-9 and TRBJ2-3; D is unclear. Germline lookup yields CDR1 SEHNR and CDR2 FQNEAQ (reference sequence). The CDR3 has 16 residues. V dropped 2 bases and J dropped 2 bases, with 14 bases sitting between them. CDR3 amino acids: CASSLIEANPTDTQYF. The CDR3 DNA reads TGTGCCAGCAGCTTAATAGAGGCCAACCCCACAGATACGCAGTATTTT.

The sample holds a few counts of this clonotype. The genes are TRBV3-1 and TRBJ2-3; 8 bases align to TRBD2. The germline V gene encodes CDR1 LGHDT and CDR2 YNNKEL (reference sequence). The CDR3 consists of 16 residues. Trimming removed 2 bases from V and 0 bases from J; junction bases left unmatched: 4. The CDR3 region has the DNA TGTGCCAGCAGCCAAACAACTAGCGGCAGCACAGATACGCAGTATTTT. Residues: CASSQTTSGSTDTQYF.

This clonotype was counted many times. V and J are TRBV11-2 and TRBJ2-3; no definite D call. CDR1 is SGHAT, CDR2 FQNNGV, per germline. V shed 3 bases and J shed 2 bases, with 18 bases lying between them. The CDR3 is 17 amino acids. The DNA of the CDR3 is TGTGCCAGCAGCTTTCAAGCTGCACATTTATTCACAGATACGCAGTATTTT. It codes for CASSFQAAHLFTDTQYF.

The rearrangement links TRBV20-1 to TRBJ2-2; D remains unclear. V lost 2 bases to trimming and J lost 5 bases, with 6 bases between them. The CDR3 length is 12 residues. In germline, CDR1 is DFQATT, CDR2 SNEGSKA (reference sequence). CDR3 amino acids: CSARSGTGELFF. CDR3 bases: TGCAGTGCTAGATCCGGAACCGGGGAGCTGTTTTTT.

This clonotype was observed at least ten times. The chain is built from TRBV11-1 and TRBJ2-6; D is undetermined. CDR1 is SGHAT and CDR2 is FQDESV in the germline V gene (reference sequence). Between the trimmed V and J ends, which lost 5 bases and 4 bases, there was a span of 9 bases. The CDR3 extends over 14 amino acids. This CDR3 reads CASSTGEGANVLTF. CDR3 coding DNA: TGTGCCAGCAGCACCGGCGAGGGGGCCAACGTCCTGACTTTC.

This clonotype was recorded only once. The chain employs TRBV19 and TRBJ1-5; tentative D call: TRBD1 (6 bases). This CDR3 region has 15 residues. Between the trimmed V and J ends, which lost 6 bases and 0 bases, there was a span of 12 bases. CDR1 and CDR2 (germline): LNHDA, SQIVND (reference sequence). The CDR3, as DNA: TGTGCCAGTAGCCTCGGACAGTATAGCAATCAGCCCCAGCATTTT. Protein sequence: CASSLGQYSNQPQHF. Filled out from reference TRBV19 and TRBJ1-5, the complete variable domain reads DGGITQSPKYLFRKEGQNVTLSCEQNLNHDAMYWYRQDPGQGLRLIYYSQIVNDFQKGDIAEGYSVSREKKESFPLTVTSAQKNPTAFYLCASSLGQYSNQPQHFGDGTRLSIL.

Ten or more counts support this clonotype. The rearrangement links TRBV7-3 to TRBJ2-1; 11 bases are shared with TRBD2. From germline, CDR1 is SGHTA and CDR2 FQGTGA. This CDR3 has 18 amino acids. The J segment lost 2 bases and the V segment lost 5 bases, leaving 11 bases of the junction unmatched. The CDR3 DNA reads as TGTGCCAGCAGCCTCTCTGGACTAGCGGGCCGTGCCTACAATGAGCAGTTCTTC. Encoded protein: CASSLSGLAGRAYNEQFF.

This clonotype was detected a few times. This rearrangement joins TRBV6-1 to TRBJ2-5; 7 positions agree with TRBD2. CDR3 length equals 16 residues. Unmatched junction bases numbered 10, after V lost 5 bases and J lost 1 base. CDR1 and CDR2 from the germline V gene are MNHNS and SASEGT. The CDR3 loop is CASSSSPSGAQETQYF. CDR3 DNA: TGTGCCAGCAGTTCCTCCCCAAGCGGGGCCCAAGAGACCCAGTACTTC.

The table lists this clonotype with a few counts. This chain's CDR3 is CASSLARRTISNTGELFF. The CDR3 DNA is TGTGCCAGCAGCTTAGCGCGCAGAACTATCTCGAACACCGGGGAGCTGTTTTTT. V usage is TRBV7-8 and J usage is TRBJ2-2; unclear D gene. V was pared by 0 bases and J by 0 bases, with 14 bases between. This CDR3 is built from 18 residues. CDR1 is SGHVS, CDR2 FQNEAQ, per germline. The full variable domain, its missing parts supplied by reference TRBV7-8 and TRBJ2-2, is GAGVSQSPRYKVAKRGQDVALRCDPISGHVSLFWYQQALGQGPEFLTYFQNEAQLDKSGLPSDRFFAERPEGSVSTLKIQRTQQEDSAVYLCASSLARRTISNTGELFFGEGSRLTVL.

The chain recombines TRBV5-1 with TRBJ1-4; 7 bases are a match to TRBD1. V dropped 4 bases and J dropped 7; count of bases not matched to a gene: 10. The CDR3 has 15 amino acids. Per the germline V gene, CDR1 is SGHRS and CDR2 is YFSETQ. DNA for the CDR3: TGCGCCAGCAGCGCGACAGGGCTGAGGGGTGAAAAACTGTTTTTT. Amino acids: CASSATGLRGEKLFF.

This clonotype showed up many times. The junction does not match germline at one end; this may be a read error. The gene calls are TRBV2 and TRBJ1-1, with D maybe TRBD1 (6 bases). This CDR3 is 13 amino acids long. Germline values: CDR1 SNHLY, CDR2 FYNNEI. CDR3 amino acids: CASREGQPFEAFF. CDR3 DNA: TGTGCCAGCAGGGAAGGACAGCCCTTCGAAGCTTTCTTT.

The CDR3 loop reads CASSLGTSGWPGDTQYF. The DNA of the CDR3 is TGTGCCAGCAGCTTAGGGACTAGCGGGTGGCCAGGGGATACGCAGTATTTT. The chain has TRBV11-2 and TRBJ2-3, with TRBD2 matching over 11 bases. The junction had 9 bases not matched to a gene; V was cut back by 1 base and J by 6 bases. Germline V lookup: CDR1 SGHAT, CDR2 FQNNGV. The CDR3 is 17 amino acids. Together with reference TRBV11-2 and TRBJ2-3, the CDR3 gives the full variable domain: EAGVAQSPRYKIIEKRQSVAFWCNPISGHATLYWYQQILGQGPKLLIQFQNNGVVDDSQLPKDRFSAERLKGVDSTLKIQPAKLEDSAVYLCASSLGTSGWPGDTQYFGPGTRLTVL.

This clonotype was picked up a small number of times. This sequence joins TRBV28 and TRBJ2-7; unclear D gene. Trimming took off 5 bases at V and 0 bases at J, with 17 bases between the two ends. The CDR3 is made up of 16 amino acids. The germline CDR1 and CDR2 sequences are MDHEN and SYDVKM. CDR3 amino acids: CASSTSSSGYSYEQYF. The CDR3 bases are TGTGCCAGCAGTACGAGCTCTTCGGGTTACTCCTACGAGCAGTACTTC.

This clonotype has just a few counts. The chain combines TRBV27 with TRBJ1-6, with no clear D. Germline V gives CDR1 MNHEY, CDR2 SMNVEV (reference sequence). Between the trimmed V and J ends, which lost 3 bases and 7 bases, there was a span of 16 bases. CDR3 length equals 16 residues. The CDR3 is CASSLAQSTRNSPLHF. Written as DNA, the CDR3 is TGTGCCAGCAGTTTGGCTCAATCGACAAGAAATTCACCCCTCCACTTT.

This clonotype was seen at least ten times. The chain combines TRBV30 with TRBJ2-3, with D unresolved. Germline V gene data show CDR1 as GTSNPN and CDR2 as SVGIG (reference sequence). This CDR3 region has 13 residues. The V gene lost 3 bases and the J gene lost 7 bases, with 14 bases spanning the gap. CDR3: CAWRVPLKNTQYF. The CDR3 DNA sequence: TGTGCCTGGAGGGTCCCCCTGAAAAATACGCAGTATTTT.

This clonotype has a count of ten or more. The genes are TRBV7-3 and TRBJ2-1, with 7 bases aligning to TRBD2. J lost 2 bases, V lost 4 bases, and 14 bases had no gene match. Germline V gene lookup returns CDR1 SGHTA and CDR2 FQGTGA. This CDR3 contains 18 residues. CDR3 in amino acids: CASSSAAGSMPTYNEQFF. The DNA for the CDR3 is TGTGCCAGCAGCTCCGCAGCGGGGTCGATGCCAACCTACAATGAGCAGTTCTTC.

The chain recombines TRBV5-1 with TRBJ2-5; 7 bases match TRBD1. With 4 bases clipped from V and 5 bases from J, the junction kept 11 bases outside the gene matches. Looked up from germline, CDR1 is SGHRS and CDR2 is YFSETQ. CDR3 size: 15 residues. DNA for the CDR3: TGCGCCAGCAGCACCCAAGGGGGCTATCAGGAGACCCAGTACTTC. As protein: CASSTQGGYQETQYF.

The V call is TRBV18, the J call TRBJ2-5; no firm D call. The germline V and J ends were trimmed by 4 bases and 5 bases, with 17 bases remaining between them. This CDR3 spans 15 amino acids. The germline gives CDR1 KGHSH, CDR2 LQKENI. The CDR3 DNA reads TGTGCCAGCTCACGGTCTCATCATCAACCGGAGACCCAGTACTTC. Translated, it gives CASSRSHHQPETQYF.